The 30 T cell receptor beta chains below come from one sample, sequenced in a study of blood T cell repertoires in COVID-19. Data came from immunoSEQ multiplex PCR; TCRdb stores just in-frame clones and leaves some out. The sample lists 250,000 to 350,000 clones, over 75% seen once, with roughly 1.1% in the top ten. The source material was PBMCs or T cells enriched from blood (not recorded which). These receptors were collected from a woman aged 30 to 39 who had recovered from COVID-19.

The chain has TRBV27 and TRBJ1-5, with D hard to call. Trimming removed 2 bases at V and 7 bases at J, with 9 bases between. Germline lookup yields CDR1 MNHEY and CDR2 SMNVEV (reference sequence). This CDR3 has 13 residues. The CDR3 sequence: CASSLNSLQPQHF. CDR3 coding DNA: TGTGCCAGCAGTTTAAATTCCTTGCAGCCCCAGCATTTT.

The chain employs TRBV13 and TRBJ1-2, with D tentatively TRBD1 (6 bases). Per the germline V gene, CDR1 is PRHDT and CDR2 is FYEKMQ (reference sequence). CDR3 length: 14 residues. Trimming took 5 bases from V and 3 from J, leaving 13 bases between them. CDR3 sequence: CASSQWGRDYGYTF. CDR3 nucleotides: TGTGCCAGCAGCCAGTGGGGGCGCGACTATGGCTACACCTTC.

The CDR3 nucleotides read TGTGCCAGCAGCTTAGCTAGCGGGAGAAATGAGCAGTTCTTC. Its translation is CASSLASGRNEQFF. V and J are TRBV7-3 and TRBJ2-1, with TRBD2 identical over 10 bases. V was pared by 2 bases and J by 7 bases, with 2 bases of the junction left unmatched. Germline assignment: CDR1 SGHTA and CDR2 FQGTGA. This CDR3 region has 14 residues. The full variable domain, completed using reference TRBV7-3 and TRBJ2-1, is GAGVSQTPSNKVTEKGKYVELRCDPISGHTALYWYRQSLGQGPEFLIYFQGTGAADDSGLPNDRFFAVRPEGSVSTLKIQRTERGDSAVYLCASSLASGRNEQFFGPGTRLTVL.

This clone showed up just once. As DNA, the CDR3 is TGTGCCACCCGGACAGGGGGCTACGAGCAGTACTTC. This gives the protein CATRTGGYEQYF. This sequence joins TRBV28 and TRBJ2-7, with 10 bases identical to TRBD1. The CDR3 covers 12 residues. Trimming at V came to 10 bases and at J to 3 bases, leaving 3 bases not matched to a gene. Per germline, CDR1 MDHEN and CDR2 SYDVKM. The whole variable domain, filled in from reference TRBV28 and TRBJ2-7, reads DVKVTQSSRYLVKRTGEKVFLECVQDMDHENMFWYRQDPGLGLRLIYFSYDVKMKEKGDIPEGYSVSREKKERFSLILESASTNQTSMYLCATRTGGYEQYFGPGTRLTVT.

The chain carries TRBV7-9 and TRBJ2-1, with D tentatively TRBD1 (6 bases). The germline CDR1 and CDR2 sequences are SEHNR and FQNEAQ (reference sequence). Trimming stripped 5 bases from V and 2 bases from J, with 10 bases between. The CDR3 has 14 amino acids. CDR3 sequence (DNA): TGTGCCAGCAGCCACAGGGATACCTACAATGAGCAGTTCTTC. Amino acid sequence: CASSHRDTYNEQFF.

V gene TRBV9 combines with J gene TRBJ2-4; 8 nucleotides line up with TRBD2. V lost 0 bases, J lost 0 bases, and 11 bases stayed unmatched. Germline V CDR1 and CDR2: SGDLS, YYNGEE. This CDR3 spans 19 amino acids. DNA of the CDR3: TGTGCCAGCAGCGTAGCAGCTAGCGGGTCGGAGCTAGCCAAAAACATTCAGTACTTC. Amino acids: CASSVAASGSELAKNIQYF.

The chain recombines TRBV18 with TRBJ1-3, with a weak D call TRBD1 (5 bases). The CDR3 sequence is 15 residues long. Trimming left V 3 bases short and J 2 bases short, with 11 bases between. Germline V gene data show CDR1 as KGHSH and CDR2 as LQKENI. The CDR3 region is CASSPQGITGNTIYF. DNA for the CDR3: TGTGCCAGCTCACCCCAGGGCATCACTGGAAACACCATATATTTT.

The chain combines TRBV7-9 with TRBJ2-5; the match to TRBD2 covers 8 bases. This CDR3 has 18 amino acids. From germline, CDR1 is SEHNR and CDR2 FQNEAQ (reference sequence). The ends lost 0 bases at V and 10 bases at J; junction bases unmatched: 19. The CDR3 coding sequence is TGTGCCAGCAGCTTAGCGGGCAGTCCGGGACTAGGCCTCGGTAACCAGTACTTC. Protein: CASSLAGSPGLGLGNQYF.

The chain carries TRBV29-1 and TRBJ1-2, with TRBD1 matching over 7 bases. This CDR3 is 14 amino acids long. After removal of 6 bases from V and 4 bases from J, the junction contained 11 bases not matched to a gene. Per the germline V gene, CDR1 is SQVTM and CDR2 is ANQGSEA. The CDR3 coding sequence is TGCAGCGTCGGTATGGGACAGCCATTCTATGGCTACACCTTC. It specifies CSVGMGQPFYGYTF.

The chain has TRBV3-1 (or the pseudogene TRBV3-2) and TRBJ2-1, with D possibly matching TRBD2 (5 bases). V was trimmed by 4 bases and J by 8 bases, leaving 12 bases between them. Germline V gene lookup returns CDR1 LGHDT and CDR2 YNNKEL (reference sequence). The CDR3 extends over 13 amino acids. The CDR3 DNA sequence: TGTGCCAGCAGCCCCCGACTATATGATGAGCAGTTCTTC. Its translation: CASSPRLYDEQFF.

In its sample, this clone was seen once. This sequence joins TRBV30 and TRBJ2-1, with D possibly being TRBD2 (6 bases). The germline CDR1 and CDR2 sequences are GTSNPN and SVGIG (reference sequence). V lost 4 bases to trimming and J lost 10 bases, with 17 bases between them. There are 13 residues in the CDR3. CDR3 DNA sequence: TGTGCCTGGAAAAACAAGGGAGGAGTGGAGCAGTTCTTC. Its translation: CAWKNKGGVEQFF.

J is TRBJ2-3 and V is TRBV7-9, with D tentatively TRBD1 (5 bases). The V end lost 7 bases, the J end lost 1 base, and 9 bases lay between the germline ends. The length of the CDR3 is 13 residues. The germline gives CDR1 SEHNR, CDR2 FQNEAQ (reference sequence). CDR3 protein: CASKQVGTDTQYF. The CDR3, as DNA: TGTGCCAGCAAACAGGTTGGCACAGATACGCAGTATTTT.

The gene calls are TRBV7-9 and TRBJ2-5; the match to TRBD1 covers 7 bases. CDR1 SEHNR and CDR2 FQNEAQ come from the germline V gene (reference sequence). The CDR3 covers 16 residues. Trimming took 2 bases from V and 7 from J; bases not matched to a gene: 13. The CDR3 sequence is CASSLQDRRPSGTQYF. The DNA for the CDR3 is TGTGCCAGCAGCTTACAGGACAGGCGACCCTCGGGGACCCAGTACTTC. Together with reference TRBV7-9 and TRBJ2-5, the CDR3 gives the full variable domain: DTGVSQNPRHKITKRGQNVTFRCDPISEHNRLYWYRQTLGQGPEFLTYFQNEAQLEKSRLLSDRFSAERPKGSFSTLEIQRTEQGDSAMYLCASSLQDRRPSGTQYFGPGTRLLVL.

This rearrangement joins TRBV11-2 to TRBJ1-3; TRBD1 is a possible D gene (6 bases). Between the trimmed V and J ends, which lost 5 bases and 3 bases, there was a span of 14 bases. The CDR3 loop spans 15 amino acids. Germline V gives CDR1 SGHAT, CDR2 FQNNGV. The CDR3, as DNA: TGTGCCAGCAGCCCGGAAGGGACATATGGAAACACCATATATTTT. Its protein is CASSPEGTYGNTIYF. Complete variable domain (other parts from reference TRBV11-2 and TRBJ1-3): EAGVAQSPRYKIIEKRQSVAFWCNPISGHATLYWYQQILGQGPKLLIQFQNNGVVDDSQLPKDRFSAERLKGVDSTLKIQPAKLEDSAVYLCASSPEGTYGNTIYFGEGSWLTVV.

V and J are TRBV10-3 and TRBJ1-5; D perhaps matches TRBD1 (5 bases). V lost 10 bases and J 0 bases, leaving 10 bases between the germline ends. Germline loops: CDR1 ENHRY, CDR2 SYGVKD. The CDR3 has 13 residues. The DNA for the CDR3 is TGTGCCACGCAGACAGATAGCAATCAGCCCCAGCATTTT. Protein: CATQTDSNQPQHF.

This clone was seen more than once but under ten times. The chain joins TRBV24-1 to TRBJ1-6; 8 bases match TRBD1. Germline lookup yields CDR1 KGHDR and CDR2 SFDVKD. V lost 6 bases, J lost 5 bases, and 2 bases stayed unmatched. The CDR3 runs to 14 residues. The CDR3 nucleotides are TGTGCCACCAGTCCGACAGGGGATAATTCACCCCTCCACTTT. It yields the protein CATSPTGDNSPLHF.

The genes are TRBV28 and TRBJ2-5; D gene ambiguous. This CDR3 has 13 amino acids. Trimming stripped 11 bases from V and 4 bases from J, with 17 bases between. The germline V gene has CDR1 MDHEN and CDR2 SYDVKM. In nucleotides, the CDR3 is TGTGCCTCCCAGGCGTCCCGCATAGAGACCCAGTACTTC. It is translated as CASQASRIETQYF.

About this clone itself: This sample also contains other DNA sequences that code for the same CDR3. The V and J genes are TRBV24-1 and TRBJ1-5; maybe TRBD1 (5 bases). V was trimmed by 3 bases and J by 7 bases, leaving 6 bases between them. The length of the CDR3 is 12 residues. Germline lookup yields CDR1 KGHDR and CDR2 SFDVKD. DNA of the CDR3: TGTGCCACCAGTGATGGGGGGCAGCCCCAGCATTTT. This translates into CATSDGGQPQHF.

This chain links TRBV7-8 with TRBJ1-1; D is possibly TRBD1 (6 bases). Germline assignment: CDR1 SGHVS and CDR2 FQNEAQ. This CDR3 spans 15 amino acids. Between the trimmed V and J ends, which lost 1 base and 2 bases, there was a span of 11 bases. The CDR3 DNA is TGTGCCAGCAGCTTAGAGACAGGCCTAAACACTGAAGCTTTCTTT. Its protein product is CASSLETGLNTEAFF. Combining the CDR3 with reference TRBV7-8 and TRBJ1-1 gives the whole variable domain GAGVSQSPRYKVAKRGQDVALRCDPISGHVSLFWYQQALGQGPEFLTYFQNEAQLDKSGLPSDRFFAERPEGSVSTLKIQRTQQEDSAVYLCASSLETGLNTEAFFGQGTRLTVV.

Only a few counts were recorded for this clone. For the CDR3, the DNA is TGTGCTGCGGCCGTATCTAATGAAAAACTGTTTTTT. Translated, it gives CAAAVSNEKLFF. The rearrangement uses TRBV28 and TRBJ1-4, with D hard to call. The CDR3 is 12 amino acids. Germline V CDR1 and CDR2: MDHEN, SYDVKM.

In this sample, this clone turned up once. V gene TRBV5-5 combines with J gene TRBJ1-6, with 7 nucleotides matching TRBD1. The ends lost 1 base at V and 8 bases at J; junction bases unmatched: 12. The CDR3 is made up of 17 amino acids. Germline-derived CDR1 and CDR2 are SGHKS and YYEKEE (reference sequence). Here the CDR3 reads CASSLRRQGERHSPLHF. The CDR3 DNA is TGTGCCAGCAGCTTGCGGCGGCAGGGGGAACGACATTCACCCCTCCACTTT. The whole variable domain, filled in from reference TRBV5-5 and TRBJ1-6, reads DAGVTQSPTHLIKTRGQQVTLRCSPISGHKSVSWYQQVLGQGPQFIFQYYEKEERGRGNFPDRFSARQFPNYSSELNVNALLLGDSALYLCASSLRRQGERHSPLHFGNGTRLTVT.

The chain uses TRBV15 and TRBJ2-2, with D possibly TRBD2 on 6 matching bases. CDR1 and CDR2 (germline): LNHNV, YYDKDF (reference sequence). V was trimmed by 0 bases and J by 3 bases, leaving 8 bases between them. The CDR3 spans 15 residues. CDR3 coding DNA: TGTGCCACCAGCAGAGATGGAGGGTACACCGGGGAGCTGTTTTTT. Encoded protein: CATSRDGGYTGELFF.

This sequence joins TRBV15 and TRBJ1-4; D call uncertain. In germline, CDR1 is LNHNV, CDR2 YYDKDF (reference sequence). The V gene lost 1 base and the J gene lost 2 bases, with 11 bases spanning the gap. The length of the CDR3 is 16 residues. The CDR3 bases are TGTGCCACCAGCAGAGCACCGCAGATCACTAATGAAAAACTGTTTTTT. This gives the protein CATSRAPQITNEKLFF.

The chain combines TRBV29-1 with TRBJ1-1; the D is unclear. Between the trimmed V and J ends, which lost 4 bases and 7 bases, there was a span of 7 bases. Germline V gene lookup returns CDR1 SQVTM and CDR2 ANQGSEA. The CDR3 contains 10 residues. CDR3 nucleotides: TGCAGCGTTGGTCATAGTGAAGCTTTCTTT. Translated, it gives CSVGHSEAFF.

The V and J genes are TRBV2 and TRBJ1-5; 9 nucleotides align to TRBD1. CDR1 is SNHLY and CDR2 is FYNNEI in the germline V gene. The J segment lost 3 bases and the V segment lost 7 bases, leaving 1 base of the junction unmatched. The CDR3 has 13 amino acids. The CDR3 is CASNRGPNQPQHF. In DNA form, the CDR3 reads TGTGCCAGCAACAGGGGGCCCAATCAGCCCCAGCATTTT.

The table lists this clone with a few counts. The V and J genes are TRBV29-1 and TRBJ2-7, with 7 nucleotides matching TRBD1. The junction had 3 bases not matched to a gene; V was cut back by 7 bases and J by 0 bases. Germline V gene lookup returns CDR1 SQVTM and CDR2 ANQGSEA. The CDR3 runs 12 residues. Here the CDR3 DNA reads TGCAGCGCCCGACAGGGCTCCTACGAGCAGTACTTC. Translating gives CSARQGSYEQYF.

This CDR3 reads CASTMTGRETQYF. CDR3 nucleotide sequence: TGCGCCAGCACCATGACAGGGCGGGAGACCCAGTACTTC. This chain joins TRBV10-2 and TRBJ2-5, with 7 nucleotides matching TRBD1. The J segment lost 5 bases and the V segment lost 7 bases, leaving 7 bases of the junction unmatched. The length of the CDR3 is 13 residues. The germline gives CDR1 WSHSY, CDR2 SAAADI.

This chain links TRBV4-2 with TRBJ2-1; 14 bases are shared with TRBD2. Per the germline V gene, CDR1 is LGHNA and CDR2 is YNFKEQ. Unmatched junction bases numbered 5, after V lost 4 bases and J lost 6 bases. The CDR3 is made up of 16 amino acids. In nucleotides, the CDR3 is TGTGCCAGCAGCCCCGGGACTAGCGGGAGACGCAATGAGCAGTTCTTC. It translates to CASSPGTSGRRNEQFF.

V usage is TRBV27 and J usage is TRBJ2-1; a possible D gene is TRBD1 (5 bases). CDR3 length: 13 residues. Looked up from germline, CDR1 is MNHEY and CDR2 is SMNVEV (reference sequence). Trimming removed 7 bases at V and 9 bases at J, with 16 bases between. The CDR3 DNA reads TGTGCCAGCACCTCTAGGGGCACGAGTGAGCAGTTCTTC. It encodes CASTSRGTSEQFF.

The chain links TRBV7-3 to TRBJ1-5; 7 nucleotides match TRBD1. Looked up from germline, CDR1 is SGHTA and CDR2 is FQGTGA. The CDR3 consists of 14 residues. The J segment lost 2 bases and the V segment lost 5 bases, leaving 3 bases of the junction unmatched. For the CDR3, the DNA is TGTGCCAGCAGCCTAGGGACAGGCAATCAGCCCCAGCATTTT. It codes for CASSLGTGNQPQHF.